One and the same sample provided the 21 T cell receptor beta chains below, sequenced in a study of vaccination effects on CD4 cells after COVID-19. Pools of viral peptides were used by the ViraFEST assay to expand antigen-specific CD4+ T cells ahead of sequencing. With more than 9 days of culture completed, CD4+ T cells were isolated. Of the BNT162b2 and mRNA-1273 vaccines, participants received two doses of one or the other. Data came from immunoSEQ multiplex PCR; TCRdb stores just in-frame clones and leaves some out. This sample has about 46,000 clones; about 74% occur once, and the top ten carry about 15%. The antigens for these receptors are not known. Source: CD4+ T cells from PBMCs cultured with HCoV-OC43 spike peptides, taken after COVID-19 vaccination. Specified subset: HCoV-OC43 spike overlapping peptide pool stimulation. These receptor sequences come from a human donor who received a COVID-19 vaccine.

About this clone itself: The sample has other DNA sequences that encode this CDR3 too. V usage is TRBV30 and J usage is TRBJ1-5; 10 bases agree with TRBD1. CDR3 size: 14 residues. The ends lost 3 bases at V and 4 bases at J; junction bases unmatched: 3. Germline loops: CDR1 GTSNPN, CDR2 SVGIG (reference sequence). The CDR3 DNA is TGTGCCTGGAGCCCGGGACAGGGGAATCAGCCCCAGCATTTT. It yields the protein CAWSPGQGNQPQHF.

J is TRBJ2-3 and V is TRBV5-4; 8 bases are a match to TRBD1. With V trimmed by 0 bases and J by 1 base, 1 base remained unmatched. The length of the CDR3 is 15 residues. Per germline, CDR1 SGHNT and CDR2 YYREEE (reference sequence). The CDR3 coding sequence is TGTGCCAGCAGCTTGGCGGGACAGGGCACAGATACGCAGTATTTT. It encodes CASSLAGQGTDTQYF. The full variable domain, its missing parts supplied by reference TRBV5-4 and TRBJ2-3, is ETGVTQSPTHLIKTRGQQVTLRCSSQSGHNTVSWYQQALGQGPQFIFQYYREEENGRGNFPPRFSGLQFPNYSSELNVNALELDDSALYLCASSLAGQGTDTQYFGPGTRLTVL.

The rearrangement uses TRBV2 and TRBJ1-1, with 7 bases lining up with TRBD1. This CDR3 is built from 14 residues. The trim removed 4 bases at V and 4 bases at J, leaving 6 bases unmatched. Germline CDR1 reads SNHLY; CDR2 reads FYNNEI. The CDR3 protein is CASSGDRASTEAFF. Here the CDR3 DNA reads TGTGCCAGCAGTGGAGACAGGGCGAGCACTGAAGCTTTCTTT.

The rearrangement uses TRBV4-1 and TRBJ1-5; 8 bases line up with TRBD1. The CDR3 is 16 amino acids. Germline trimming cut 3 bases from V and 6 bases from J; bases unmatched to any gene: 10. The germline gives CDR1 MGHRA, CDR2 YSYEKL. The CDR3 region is CASSHAGQGGRQPQHF. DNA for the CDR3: TGCGCCAGCAGCCACGCTGGACAGGGCGGTCGTCAGCCCCAGCATTTT.

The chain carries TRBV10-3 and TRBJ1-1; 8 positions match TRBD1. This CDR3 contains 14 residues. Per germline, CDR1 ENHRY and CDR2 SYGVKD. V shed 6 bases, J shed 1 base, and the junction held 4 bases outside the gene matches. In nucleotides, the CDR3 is TGTGCCATCAGAGGACAGGGCCCGAACACTGAAGCTTTCTTT. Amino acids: CAIRGQGPNTEAFF.

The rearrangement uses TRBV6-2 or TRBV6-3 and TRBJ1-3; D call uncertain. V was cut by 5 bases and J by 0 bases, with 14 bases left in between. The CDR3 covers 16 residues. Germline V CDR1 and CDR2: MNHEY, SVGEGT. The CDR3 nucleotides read TGTGCCAGCAGTCGACCGACGGCAAGCTCTGGAAACACCATATATTTT. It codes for CASSRPTASSGNTIYF.

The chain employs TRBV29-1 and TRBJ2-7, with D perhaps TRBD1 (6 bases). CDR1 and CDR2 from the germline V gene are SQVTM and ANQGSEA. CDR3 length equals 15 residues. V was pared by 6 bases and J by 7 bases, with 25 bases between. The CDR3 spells CSVGKSGAGRVEQYF. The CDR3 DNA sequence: TGCAGCGTGGGAAAATCAGGGGCAGGTAGAGTTGAGCAGTACTTC.

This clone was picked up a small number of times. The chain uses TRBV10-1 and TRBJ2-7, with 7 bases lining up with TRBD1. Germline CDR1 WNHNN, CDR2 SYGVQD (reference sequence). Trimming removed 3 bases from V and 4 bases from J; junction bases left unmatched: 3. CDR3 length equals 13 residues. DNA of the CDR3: TGCGCCAGCAGTGATGGGACAGCGTACGAGCAGTACTTC. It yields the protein CASSDGTAYEQYF.

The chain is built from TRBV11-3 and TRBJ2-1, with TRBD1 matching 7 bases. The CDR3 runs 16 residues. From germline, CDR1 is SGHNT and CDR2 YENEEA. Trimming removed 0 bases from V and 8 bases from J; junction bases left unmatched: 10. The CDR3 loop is CASSLEVTGSSDEQFF. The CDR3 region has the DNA TGTGCCAGCAGCTTAGAAGTGACAGGGAGCAGCGATGAGCAGTTCTTC.

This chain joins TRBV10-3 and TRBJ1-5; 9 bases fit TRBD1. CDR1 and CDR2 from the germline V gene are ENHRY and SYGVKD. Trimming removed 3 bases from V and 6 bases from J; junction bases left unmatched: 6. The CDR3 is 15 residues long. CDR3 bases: TGTGCCATCAGTGAAACAGGGGGCCTTGGTCAGCCCCAGCATTTT. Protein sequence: CAISETGGLGQPQHF.

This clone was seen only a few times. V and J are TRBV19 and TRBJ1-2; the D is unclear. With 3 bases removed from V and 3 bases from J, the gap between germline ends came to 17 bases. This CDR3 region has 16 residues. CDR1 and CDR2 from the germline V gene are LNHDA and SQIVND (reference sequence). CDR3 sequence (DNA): TGTGCCAGTAGTATTGGTATGGGTAATTGGGACTATGGCTACACCTTC. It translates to CASSIGMGNWDYGYTF.

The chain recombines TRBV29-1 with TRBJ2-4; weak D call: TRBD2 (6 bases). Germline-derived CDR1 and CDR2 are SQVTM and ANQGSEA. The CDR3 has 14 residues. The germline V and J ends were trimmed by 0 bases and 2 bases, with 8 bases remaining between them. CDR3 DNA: TGCAGCGTTGAAGAGGCGGGAACCAAAAACATTCAGTACTTC. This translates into CSVEEAGTKNIQYF. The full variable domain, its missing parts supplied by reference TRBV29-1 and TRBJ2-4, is SAVISQKPSRDICQRGTSLTIQCQVDSQVTMMFWYRQQPGQSLTLIATANQGSEATYESGFVIDKFPISRPNLTFSTLTVSNMSPEDSSIYLCSVEEAGTKNIQYFGAGTRLSVL.

The CDR3 DNA is TGTGCCAGCTCACCGAGCGGGAGGGGGACCTACGAGCAGTACTTC. Encoded protein: CASSPSGRGTYEQYF. This rearrangement joins TRBV18 to TRBJ2-7, with 10 bases identical to TRBD2. V was clipped by 3 bases and J by 2 bases; unmatched bases: 4. The germline gives CDR1 KGHSH, CDR2 LQKENI. The CDR3 runs 15 residues. Supplemented by reference TRBV18 and TRBJ2-7, the full variable domain reads NAGVMQNPRHLVRRRGQEARLRCSPMKGHSHVYWYRQLPEEGLKFMVYLQKENIIDESGMPKERFSAEFPKEGPSILRIQQVVRGDSAAYFCASSPSGRGTYEQYFGPGTRLTVT.

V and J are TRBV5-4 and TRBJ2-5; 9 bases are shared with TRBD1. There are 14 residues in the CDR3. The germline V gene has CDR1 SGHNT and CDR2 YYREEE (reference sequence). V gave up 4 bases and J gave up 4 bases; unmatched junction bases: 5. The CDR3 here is CASSVQGAGETQYF. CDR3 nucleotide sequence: TGTGCCAGCAGCGTACAGGGGGCCGGAGAGACCCAGTACTTC.

CDR3 in amino acids: CASGVTGAPIYEQYF. The DNA for the CDR3 is TGTGCCAGTGGGGTCACAGGGGCGCCGATTTACGAGCAGTACTTC. The chain joins TRBV19 to TRBJ2-7; 7 bases match TRBD1. This CDR3 spans 15 amino acids. Germline V gene sequence: CDR1 LNHDA, CDR2 SQIVND (reference sequence). Trimming removed 8 bases from V and 4 bases from J; junction bases left unmatched: 14. Together with reference TRBV19 and TRBJ2-7, the CDR3 gives the full variable domain: DGGITQSPKYLFRKEGQNVTLSCEQNLNHDAMYWYRQDPGQGLRLIYYSQIVNDFQKGDIAEGYSVSREKKESFPLTVTSAQKNPTAFYLCASGVTGAPIYEQYFGPGTRLTVT.

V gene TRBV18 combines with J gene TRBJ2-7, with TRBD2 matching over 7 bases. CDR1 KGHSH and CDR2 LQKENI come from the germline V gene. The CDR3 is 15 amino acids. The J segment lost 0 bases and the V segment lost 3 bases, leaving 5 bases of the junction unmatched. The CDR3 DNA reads TGTGCCAGCTCACCGTTAGCGGGTAGCTCCTACGAGCAGTACTTC. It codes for CASSPLAGSSYEQYF.

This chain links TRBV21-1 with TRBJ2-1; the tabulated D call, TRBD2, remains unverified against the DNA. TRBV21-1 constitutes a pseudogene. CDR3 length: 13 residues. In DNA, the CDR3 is TGTGCCAGCGGCACCGGGACTAGGAATGAGCAGTTCTTC. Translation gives CASGTGTRNEQFF.

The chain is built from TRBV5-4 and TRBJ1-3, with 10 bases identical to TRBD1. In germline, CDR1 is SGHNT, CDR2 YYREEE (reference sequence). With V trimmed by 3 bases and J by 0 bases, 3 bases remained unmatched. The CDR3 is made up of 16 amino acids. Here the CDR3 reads CASSWGQGFSGNTIYF. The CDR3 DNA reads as TGTGCCAGCAGCTGGGGACAGGGGTTCTCTGGAAACACCATATATTTT.

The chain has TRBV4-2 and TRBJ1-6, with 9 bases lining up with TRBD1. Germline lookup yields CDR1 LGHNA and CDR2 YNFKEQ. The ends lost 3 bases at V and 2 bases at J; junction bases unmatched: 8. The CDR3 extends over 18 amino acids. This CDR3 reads CASSHLGQGKPYNSPLHF. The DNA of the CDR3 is TGTGCCAGCAGCCACCTCGGACAGGGGAAGCCCTATAATTCACCCCTCCACTTT.

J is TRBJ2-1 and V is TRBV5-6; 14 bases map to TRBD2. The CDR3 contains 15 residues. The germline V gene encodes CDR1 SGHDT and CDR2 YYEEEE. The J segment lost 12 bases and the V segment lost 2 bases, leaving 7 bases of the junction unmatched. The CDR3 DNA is TGTGCCAGCAGCTTCCGGACTAGCGGGGGGAGGTGGCAGTTCTTC. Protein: CASSFRTSGGRWQFF.

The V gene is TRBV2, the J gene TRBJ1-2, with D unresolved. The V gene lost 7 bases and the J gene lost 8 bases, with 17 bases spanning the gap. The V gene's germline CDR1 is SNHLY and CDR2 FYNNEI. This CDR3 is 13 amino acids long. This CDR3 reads CASTFTAWEGYTF. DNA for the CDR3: TGTGCCAGCACCTTCACGGCCTGGGAAGGCTACACCTTC. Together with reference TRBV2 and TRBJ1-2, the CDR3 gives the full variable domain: EPEVTQTPSHQVTQMGQEVILRCVPISNHLYFYWYRQILGQKVEFLVSFYNNEISEKSEIFDDQFSVERPDGSNFTLKIRSTKLEDSAMYFCASTFTAWEGYTFGSGTRLTVV.